One sample yielded the 30 T cell receptor beta chains listed below, sequenced in a study of CD8+CD57+ T cells in acquired aplastic anemia. Genomic DNA, the template, was used for profiling of the TCR beta VDJ and CDR3. TCRdb redid the calling of the reads with MiXCR, one entry per CDR3 protein. The sample lists 150,000 to 200,000 distinct CDR3 sequences; 40% to 60% were seen once. The patients chosen for sequencing had shown expansion of CD8+CD57+ cells (detected by flow cytometry). The sequencing sample was made of sorted CD4+, CD8+, or CD8+CD57+ T cells (not recorded which) from PBMCs. Every receptor here comes from a human donor with aplastic anemia.

For this clonotype: This could be a read error, since a much larger clone is one nucleotide away. The chain recombines TRBV11-1 with TRBJ1-2; 9 bases map to TRBD1. The CDR3 length is 16 residues. CDR1 is SGHAT and CDR2 is FQDESV in the germline V gene (reference sequence). The CDR3: CASSSSTTGTGNGCTF. CDR3 DNA sequence: TGTGCCAGCAGCTCCAGCACAACCGGGACAGGGAACGGCTGCACCTTC. Full variable domain (remainder filled in from reference TRBV11-1 and TRBJ1-2): EAEVAQSPRYKITEKSQAVAFWCDPISGHATLYWYRQILGQGPELLVQFQDESVVDDSQLPKDRFSAERLKGVDSTLKIQPAELGDSAMYLCASSSSTTGTGNGCTFGSGTRLTVV.

This clonotype was counted many times. This chain links TRBV9 with TRBJ2-7; a weak D match, TRBD1 (6 bases). V was clipped by 0 bases and J by 5 bases, with 6 bases between them. In germline, CDR1 is SGDLS, CDR2 YYNGEE. The CDR3 has 12 residues. Here the CDR3 reads CASSVDRDEQYF. CDR3 DNA: TGTGCCAGCAGCGTAGACAGGGACGAGCAGTACTTC.

This chain connects TRBV29-1 to TRBJ1-4; 7 bases agree with TRBD1. From germline, CDR1 is SQVTM and CDR2 ANQGSEA. The CDR3 is 14 amino acids. After removal of 7 bases from V and 5 bases from J, the junction contained 10 bases not matched to a gene. The CDR3 DNA reads TGCAGCGCCCGAGGGACAGCGGAGAATGAAAAACTGTTTTTT. Its protein product is CSARGTAENEKLFF.

The chain recombines TRBV7-6 with TRBJ2-2; 8 bases line up with TRBD1. This CDR3 is built from 17 residues. V trimming: 2 bases; J trimming: 4 bases; junction bases outside the gene matches: 9. Germline V CDR1 and CDR2: SGHVS, FNYEAQ. The CDR3 DNA reads as TGTGCCAGCAGCTTACTATATTGGACAGGGACCACCGGGGAGCTGTTTTTT. Protein sequence: CASSLLYWTGTTGELFF.

The chain links TRBV30 to TRBJ2-7; D might be TRBD1 (5 bases). The V gene's germline CDR1 is GTSNPN and CDR2 SVGIG (reference sequence). The V end lost 2 bases, the J end lost 1 base, and 9 bases lay between the germline ends. CDR3 size: 13 residues. CDR3 sequence (DNA): TGTGCCTGGAGTTCAGGGAAATCCTACGAGCAGTACTTC. Amino acid sequence: CAWSSGKSYEQYF.

J is TRBJ2-5 and V is TRBV4-2; 8 nucleotides align to TRBD2. V was pared by 5 bases and J by 10 bases, with 18 bases of the junction left unmatched. The CDR3 runs to 16 residues. CDR1 LGHNA and CDR2 YNFKEQ come from the germline V gene. The CDR3 sequence: CASSWGSGDHGGDQYF. The CDR3 bases are TGTGCCAGCAGCTGGGGTAGCGGGGACCATGGGGGTGACCAGTACTTC.

The J gene is TRBJ2-3, the V gene TRBV18; D remains unclear. CDR1 KGHSH and CDR2 LQKENI come from the germline V gene. The CDR3 runs 12 residues. V was clipped by 2 bases and J by 2 bases, with 2 bases between them. CDR3 in DNA: TGTGCCAGCTCACCAAACACAGATACGCAGTATTTT. Its translation is CASSPNTDTQYF.

In its sample, this clonotype was seen many times. The chain recombines TRBV6-1 with TRBJ2-7; D tentatively reads TRBD1 or TRBD2 (5 bases each). From germline, CDR1 is MNHNS and CDR2 SASEGT. Trimming left V 5 bases short and J 6 bases short, with 17 bases between. The CDR3 runs to 14 residues. The CDR3 DNA follows: TGTGCCAGCAGTACAGCCGGGGCCGCCCTCGAGCAGTACTTC. This encodes CASSTAGAALEQYF.

The chain recombines TRBV7-9 with TRBJ1-1; TRBD1 agrees at 7 bases. Germline V gives CDR1 SEHNR, CDR2 FQNEAQ (reference sequence). The CDR3 is 12 residues long. V trimming: 3 bases; J trimming: 6 bases; junction bases outside the gene matches: 1. CDR3 nucleotides: TGTGCCAGCAGCTTTACAGGGGCTGAAGCTTTCTTT. This translates into CASSFTGAEAFF.

This clonotype was observed a few times. A single base separates this from a much larger clone, so it may be a read error. J is TRBJ2-5 and V is TRBV5-1; D remains unclear. Germline V gene sequence: CDR1 SGHRS, CDR2 YFSETQ. V lost 2 bases, J lost 3 bases, and 8 bases lay in between. This CDR3 spans 13 amino acids. This CDR3 reads CASSFGAEETQYF. CDR3 bases: TGCGCCAGCAGCTTTGGAGCAGAAGAGACCCAGTACTTC.

The chain couples TRBV15 to TRBJ1-5; D may be TRBD1 (5 bases). Germline CDR1 reads LNHNV; CDR2 reads YYDKDF (reference sequence). The CDR3 contains 14 residues. V dropped 5 bases and J dropped 6 bases, with 14 bases sitting between them. The CDR3 nucleotides are TGTGCCACCAGCGGGGGAGGCGGCCGTCAGCCCCAGCATTTT. This codes for CATSGGGGRQPQHF.

The chain has TRBV2 and TRBJ2-4, with 7 bases fitting TRBD1. This CDR3 is 14 amino acids long. V was clipped by 5 bases and J by 3 bases; unmatched bases: 4. Germline CDR1 and CDR2: SNHLY and FYNNEI. This CDR3 is CASSYDRDKNIQYF. The CDR3 DNA reads as TGTGCCAGCAGTTACGACAGGGACAAAAACATTCAGTACTTC. The entire variable domain, with the rest obtained from reference TRBV2 and TRBJ2-4, is as follows: EPEVTQTPSHQVTQMGQEVILRCVPISNHLYFYWYRQILGQKVEFLVSFYNNEISEKSEIFDDQFSVERPDGSNFTLKIRSTKLEDSAMYFCASSYDRDKNIQYFGAGTRLSVL.

This clonotype was seen just once. J is TRBJ1-1 and V is TRBV20-1; no clear D. The CDR3 runs to 10 residues. V lost 7 bases and J lost 14, with 17 bases in between. CDR1 and CDR2 from the germline V gene are DFQATT and SNEGSKA (reference sequence). The CDR3 nucleotides are TGCAGTGAACCAGGCCTTTATTTGTTCTTT. This translates into CSEPGLYLFF.

This clonotype was observed a handful of times. The rearrangement uses TRBV25-1 and TRBJ1-2; D is perhaps TRBD1 (5 bases). Germline CDR1 is MGHDK and CDR2 is SYGVNS. The CDR3 is made up of 15 amino acids. Trimming cost V 2 bases and J 5 bases, with 15 bases left between them. CDR3 DNA: TGTGCCAGCAGTGAAGTAGGCGGGGGATGGTATGGCTACACCTTC. Its protein product is CASSEVGGGWYGYTF.

With respect to this clonotype: A much larger clone is a single base away; this may be a read error. The CDR3 region is CAWSVNTGAFF. The CDR3 nucleotides are TGTGCCTGGAGTGTAAACACTGGAGCTTTCTTT. The chain uses TRBV30 and TRBJ1-1; D is ambiguous. CDR3 length: 11 residues. The germline gives CDR1 GTSNPN, CDR2 SVGIG (reference sequence).

This clonotype occurred a few times. The rearrangement joins TRBV10-3 to TRBJ2-7; TRBD1 aligns across 10 bases. Germline V gene lookup returns CDR1 ENHRY and CDR2 SYGVKD. With V trimmed by 6 bases and J by 4 bases, 6 bases remained unmatched. CDR3 length equals 14 residues. CDR3 in amino acids: CAIRATGGDYEQYF. The CDR3 DNA reads TGTGCCATCAGGGCGACAGGGGGCGATTACGAGCAGTACTTC.

As to this clonotype: The junction does not match germline at one end; this may be a read error. This chain connects TRBV19 to TRBJ2-7; 8 bases are a match to TRBD2. CDR1 is LNHDA, CDR2 SQIVND, per germline (reference sequence). The CDR3 is 12 residues long. The DNA of the CDR3 is TGCGCCAGCAGCCCGGGAGGGAGTGGGCAGTACTTC. It translates to CASSPGGSGQYF.

This clonotype was observed many times. This sequence joins TRBV6-1 and TRBJ2-7, with TRBD2 matching 8 bases. The CDR3 spans 15 residues. J gave up 5 bases and V 6 bases, and 12 bases lay outside the gene matches. Germline V CDR1 and CDR2: MNHNS, SASEGT. The CDR3 nucleotides are TGTGCCAGCAGGCAAAGAGAGCGGGAGTACCACGAGCAGTACTTC. Translated: CASRQREREYHEQYF.

A note on this clonotype: It may be a read error: a sequence one base away is much more abundant. The rearrangement uses TRBV6-5 and TRBJ2-7; 8 bases align to TRBD2. The V and J ends lost 4 bases and 5 bases, in that order; junction bases with no gene match: 10. Germline values: CDR1 MNHEY, CDR2 SVGAGI. The CDR3 runs 15 residues. The CDR3 region is CASSCSSSGSHEQYF. The CDR3 nucleotides read TGTGCCAGCAGTTGCTCGAGCAGCGGGAGCCACGAGCAGTACTTC.

The rearrangement links TRBV7-2 to TRBJ1-5; 7 bases match TRBD1. V shed 0 bases and J 0 bases; nucleotides not matched to a gene: 5. CDR3 size: 17 residues. CDR1 and CDR2 (germline): SGHTA, FQGNSA. This CDR3 is CASSLAGTANSNQPQHF. CDR3 bases: TGTGCCAGCAGCTTAGCGGGGACAGCTAATAGCAATCAGCCCCAGCATTTT.

The chain is built from TRBV9 and TRBJ1-2; D might be TRBD1 (5 bases). The V end lost 3 bases, the J end lost 4 bases, and 10 bases lay between the germline ends. The CDR3 sequence is 13 residues long. Germline assignment: CDR1 SGDLS and CDR2 YYNGEE. This chain's CDR3 is CASSAGHFYGYTF. The CDR3 DNA reads TGTGCCAGCAGCGCGGGGCACTTCTATGGCTACACCTTC.

Only a few counts were recorded for this clonotype. The chain's CDR3 is CASSESIWTPYGYTF. The CDR3 nucleotides read TGCGCCAGCAGTGAGTCGATCTGGACACCCTATGGCTACACCTTC. The chain recombines TRBV10-1 with TRBJ1-2; D might be TRBD1 (5 bases). Germline V gene sequence: CDR1 WNHNN, CDR2 SYGVQD (reference sequence). The CDR3 is 15 amino acids. Trimming removed 0 bases at V and 4 bases at J, with 12 bases between.

With regard to this clonotype: Likely a read error: the CDR3 ends without its conserved phenylalanine or tryptophan. V usage is TRBV24-1 and J usage is TRBJ2-7; TRBD1 might be the D (5 bases). Germline V gene data show CDR1 as KGHDR and CDR2 as SFDVKD. Between the trimmed V and J ends, which lost 10 bases and 2 bases, there was a span of 11 bases. The CDR3 runs to 12 residues. This CDR3 is CATADRPYEQYS. DNA of the CDR3: TGTGCCACTGCTGACAGACCCTACGAGCAGTACTCC.

The V call is TRBV25-1, the J call TRBJ2-7, with 11 bases lining up with TRBD1. The germline gives CDR1 MGHDK, CDR2 SYGVNS. This CDR3 is 13 amino acids long. CDR3 sequence reads: CARTGGFSYEQYF. The CDR3 nucleotides are TGTGCTAGGACAGGGGGCTTCTCCTACGAGCAGTACTTC.

There are many counts of this clonotype. The chain combines TRBV14 with TRBJ1-2; the D gene is possibly TRBD1 (6 bases). V lost 0 bases and J lost 2, with 10 bases in between. CDR1 and CDR2 from the germline V gene are SGHDN and FVKESK. The CDR3 runs 15 residues. The CDR3 here is CASSQEKTGNYGYTF. The CDR3 region has the DNA TGTGCCAGCAGCCAAGAAAAAACAGGGAACTATGGCTACACCTTC.

CDR3 sequence: CASMGMGAFF. CDR3 nucleotide sequence: TGTGCCAGCATGGGGATGGGAGCTTTCTTT. This chain uses TRBV6-5 with TRBJ1-1; D ambiguous. The V gene lost 7 bases and the J gene lost 10 bases, with 10 bases spanning the gap. The CDR3 runs to 10 residues. Germline loops: CDR1 MNHEY, CDR2 SVGAGI.

This clonotype turned up a few times. The chain combines TRBV10-3 with TRBJ2-7; TRBD2 aligns across 7 bases. V shed 6 bases, J shed 2 bases, and the junction held 13 bases outside the gene matches. The germline V gene has CDR1 ENHRY and CDR2 SYGVKD. The CDR3 runs to 16 residues. Here the CDR3 reads CAISDIARGEAYEQYF. CDR3 DNA: TGTGCCATCAGCGATATTGCTCGGGGGGAAGCCTACGAGCAGTACTTC.

Regarding this clonotype: This may stem from a read error, because a much larger clone lies one nucleotide away. The chain is built from TRBV7-3 and TRBJ2-5; weak D call: TRBD1 (5 bases). Germline CDR1 SGHTA, CDR2 FQGTGA. Between the trimmed V and J ends, which lost 5 bases and 4 bases, there was a span of 11 bases. CDR3 length: 13 residues. The CDR3 sequence: CASSPAGIETQYF. CDR3 sequence (DNA): TGTGCCAGCAGCCCTGCAGGGATAGAGACCCAGTACTTC.

The rearrangement uses TRBV20-1 and TRBJ2-5, with 8 nucleotides matching TRBD1. Germline values: CDR1 DFQATT, CDR2 SNEGSKA (reference sequence). The CDR3 has 13 amino acids. V lost 1 base, J lost 4 bases, and 2 bases stayed unmatched. The CDR3 region has the DNA TGCAGTGCTAGAGGACAGGGGACAGAGACCCAGTACTTC. Protein product: CSARGQGTETQYF.

Many counts were recorded for this clonotype. J is TRBJ2-7 and V is TRBV11-2, with 9 nucleotides matching TRBD1. Looked up from germline, CDR1 is SGHAT and CDR2 is FQNNGV. The trim removed 5 bases at V and 4 bases at J, leaving 9 bases unmatched. CDR3 size: 15 residues. CDR3 nucleotide sequence: TGTGCCAGCAGCCAAGGGGACAGGGCGGGTTACGAGCAGTACTTC. It yields the protein CASSQGDRAGYEQYF.